The source of this T cell receptor (beta chain) is a study of shared clonotypes between healthy human individuals. Whole-study findings and limits: Sharing across a few donors was seen in around 5% of naive CD4 clonotypes.

This clone was detected many times. The target antigen is unknown. V was pared by 8 bases and J by 5 bases, with 9 bases of the junction left unmatched. The V gene's germline CDR1 is MGHDK and CDR2 SYGVNS. The CDR3 is made up of 14 amino acids. In the sorted-subset replicate PCRs, 150 to 250 ng DNA, 29,000 or so T cell genomes, was used. TCRdb's copy holds only in-frame clones and misses some; the assay was immunoSEQ multiplex PCR. The sample consists of some 1 million clones, roughly 80% of them appearing once. Specimen: memory CD4+ T cells sorted from blood. The subset is: CD45RA-negative fraction. The chain links TRBV25-1 to TRBJ2-7; TRBD1 aligns across 10 bases. This TCR was sampled from a man aged 18 to 29 in good health. CDR3 in amino acids: CASCLGQGSNEQYF. The DNA of the CDR3 is TGTGCCAGCTGTTTGGGACAGGGGTCCAACGAGCAGTACTTC.